These 32 T cell receptor beta chains originate from one sample sequenced in a study of early T cells in non-severe SARS-CoV-2 infection (dated by TCRdb to 2020 to 2022). Library preparation was by 5' RACE. Sequencing instrument: NextSeq 500. TCRdb reprocessed the public reads (quality trimming at Q25 with fastp, clone calling with MiXCR) and kept in-frame beta chains. Here each entry gathers all rows of one CDR3 protein and keeps the most common genes and DNA. The sample table holds about 110,000 distinct CDR3 sequences, of which around an eighth were seen once. Jointly, the top ten make up 3% to 3.5% of the sample. The material sequenced was whole blood. These receptor sequences come from an adult who was a healthcare worker with PCR-confirmed SARS-CoV-2 infection or an uninfected control (not recorded which).

This clonotype occurred many times. The V call is TRBV18, the J call TRBJ2-3; D uncertain. The germline gives CDR1 KGHSH, CDR2 LQKENI. The CDR3 covers 14 residues. V was trimmed by 3 bases and J by 6 bases, leaving 13 bases between them. This CDR3 reads CASSPRPPTDTQYF. In DNA form, the CDR3 reads TGTGCCAGCTCACCTCGGCCTCCCACGGATACGCAGTATTTT.

The V and J genes are TRBV30 and TRBJ1-6, with 7 bases fitting TRBD1. There are 15 residues in the CDR3. The V segment lost 4 bases and the J segment 7 bases; nucleotides outside the gene matches: 10. The germline gives CDR1 GTSNPN, CDR2 SVGIG (reference sequence). The CDR3 region is CAWKPLGQENSPLHF. The CDR3 DNA reads TGTGCCTGGAAACCTCTAGGACAGGAGAATTCACCCCTCCACTTT.

This clonotype was detected ten times or more. This chain links TRBV11-2 with TRBJ2-7; D may be TRBD2 (5 bases). Germline V gene sequence: CDR1 SGHAT, CDR2 FQNNGV. This CDR3 region has 12 residues. Between the trimmed V and J ends, which lost 5 bases and 5 bases, there was a span of 10 bases. Written as DNA, the CDR3 is TGTGCCAGCAGCCTTACTAGGAACGAGCAGTACTTC. This encodes CASSLTRNEQYF.

This clonotype appeared many times. The chain has TRBV27 and TRBJ2-5; TRBD2 aligns across 7 bases. The CDR3 contains 13 residues. Germline lookup yields CDR1 MNHEY and CDR2 SMNVEV (reference sequence). After removal of 8 bases from V and 1 base from J, the junction contained 4 bases not matched to a gene. The CDR3 region has the DNA TGTGCCAGCTCCCAGCGGGGCCAAGAGACCCAGTACTTC. It yields the protein CASSQRGQETQYF.

This clonotype was seen more than once but under ten times. The junction departs from the called germline gene at one end, perhaps through a read error. V is TRBV7-9 and J is TRBJ1-1; possible D gene TRBD1, 6 bases. Germline CDR1 is SEHNR and CDR2 is FQNEAQ (reference sequence). The length of the CDR3 is 9 residues. CDR3 amino acids: CASSLGQNF. CDR3 in DNA: TGTGCCAGCAGCCTAGGACAGAATTTT.

This clonotype occurred many times. This sequence joins TRBV10-3 and TRBJ1-1; 11 nucleotides agree with TRBD1. Germline loops: CDR1 ENHRY, CDR2 SYGVKD. After removal of 6 bases from V and 7 bases from J, the junction contained 7 bases not matched to a gene. The CDR3 is 14 amino acids. The CDR3 DNA sequence: TGTGCCATCAGGCGAGGACAGGGGGCGGATGAAGCTTTCTTT. Translated, it gives CAIRRGQGADEAFF.

J is TRBJ2-7 and V is TRBV28, with a weak D call TRBD1 (6 bases). Germline V gene sequence: CDR1 MDHEN, CDR2 SYDVKM. This CDR3 contains 16 residues. The V end was cut by 7 bases, the J end by 5 bases, with 24 bases between. The CDR3 nucleotides are TGTGCCAGCATCGCCACCTCACAGGGATATCTACACGAGCAGTACTTC. It is translated as CASIATSQGYLHEQYF.

With respect to this clonotype: Being one base from a much bigger clone, this may be a read error. In DNA form, the CDR3 reads TGTGCCAGCTCACCGTGGACAGGGTTCACTGAAGCTTTCTTT. Residues: CASSPWTGFTEAFF. The chain employs TRBV18 and TRBJ1-1; TRBD1 matches at 8 bases. Germline loops: CDR1 KGHSH, CDR2 LQKENI. The length of the CDR3 is 14 residues. V was pared by 3 bases and J by 4 bases, with 4 bases of the junction left unmatched.

In regard to this clonotype: A read error may produce the germline difference seen at one junction end. V and J are TRBV10-3 and TRBJ2-1, with 12 positions matching TRBD2. The CDR3 has 16 residues. Per germline, CDR1 ENHRY and CDR2 SYGVKD. The CDR3 loop reads CAISEASGRVYIEQFF. CDR3 in DNA: TGTGCCATCAGTGAGGCTAGCGGGAGGGTCTACATTGAGCAGTTCTTC.

This clonotype was seen only a few times. This chain links TRBV6-2 or TRBV6-3 with TRBJ2-1, with TRBD1 as a possible D gene (5 bases). Germline lookup yields CDR1 MNHEY and CDR2 SVGEGT. Trimming took off 0 bases at V and 3 bases at J, with 6 bases between the two ends. This CDR3 is built from 14 residues. Here the CDR3 reads CASSYSQDYNEQFF. The CDR3 DNA reads as TGTGCCAGCAGTTACTCACAGGACTACAATGAGCAGTTCTTC.

At least ten counts were recorded for this clonotype. This rearrangement joins TRBV12-3 or TRBV12-4 to TRBJ1-5; D not resolved. This CDR3 comprises 13 residues. V was trimmed by 5 bases and J by 5 bases, leaving 10 bases between them. CDR3 protein: CASSITEDQPQHF. The CDR3 DNA follows: TGTGCCAGCAGTATCACGGAAGATCAGCCCCAGCATTTT.

This clonotype was recorded many times. The chain employs TRBV12-3 or TRBV12-4 and TRBJ2-5, with D unclear. V gave up 2 bases and J gave up 5 bases, with 15 bases separating them. The CDR3 runs to 15 residues. This CDR3 is CASSLRTQSVETQYF. The CDR3 region has the DNA TGTGCCAGCAGTTTAAGGACGCAGAGCGTGGAGACCCAGTACTTC.

The chain links TRBV6-6 to TRBJ2-7; D gene uncertain. The CDR3 spans 13 residues. V lost 3 bases, J lost 4 bases, and 10 bases lay in between. The V gene's germline CDR1 is MNHNY and CDR2 SVGAGI (reference sequence). The CDR3 region is CASSYSQTYEQYF. The DNA for the CDR3 is TGTGCCAGCAGTTATAGTCAGACTTACGAGCAGTACTTC.

The chain couples TRBV5-1 to TRBJ2-2; the D is unclear. CDR3 length equals 12 residues. From germline, CDR1 is SGHRS and CDR2 YFSETQ. Between the trimmed V and J ends, which lost 5 bases and 7 bases, there was a span of 9 bases. CDR3 sequence (DNA): TGCGCCAGCAGTCCCCGGGTCGGGGAGCTGTTTTTT. Translated: CASSPRVGELFF.

This clonotype was seen only a few times. The rearrangement uses TRBV5-1 and TRBJ2-2, with TRBD1 matching 9 bases. Germline CDR1 is SGHRS and CDR2 is YFSETQ. CDR3 length: 16 amino acids. Trimming at V came to 4 bases and at J to 2 bases, leaving 6 bases not matched to a gene. CDR3 sequence reads: CASSIGTGPNTGELFF. CDR3 in DNA: TGCGCCAGCAGCATCGGGACAGGGCCTAACACCGGGGAGCTGTTTTTT. The variable domain in full, completed from reference TRBV5-1 and TRBJ2-2, reads KAGVTQTPRYLIKTRGQQVTLSCSPISGHRSVSWYQQTPGQGLQFLFEYFSETQRNKGNFPGRFSGRQFSNSRSEMNVSTLELGDSALYLCASSIGTGPNTGELFFGEGSRLTVL.

V gene TRBV19 combines with J gene TRBJ1-5, with 7 bases identical to TRBD1. The ends lost 6 bases at V and 4 bases at J; junction bases unmatched: 6. CDR3 size: 14 residues. In germline, CDR1 is LNHDA, CDR2 SQIVND (reference sequence). The CDR3 sequence: CASRTGQSNQPQHF. For the CDR3, the DNA is TGTGCCAGTAGGACGGGACAGAGTAATCAGCCCCAGCATTTT.

This clonotype was counted ten times or more. This chain connects TRBV18 to TRBJ1-6; a possible D gene is TRBD1 (5 bases). V was clipped by 4 bases and J by 10 bases, with 20 bases between them. Germline V gene data show CDR1 as KGHSH and CDR2 as LQKENI. The CDR3 is 16 amino acids. This CDR3 is CASSLFAGRGESPLHF. CDR3 DNA: TGTGCCAGCTCACTTTTTGCGGGGCGAGGCGAATCACCCCTCCACTTT.

This clonotype showed up just a few times. The chain recombines TRBV19 with TRBJ1-5; TRBD1 is a possible D gene (5 bases). This CDR3 contains 14 residues. The ends were cut back, 3 bases at V and 7 bases at J, with 13 bases in the middle. Germline loops: CDR1 LNHDA, CDR2 SQIVND (reference sequence). CDR3 in amino acids: CASSIGAGTQPQHF. DNA of the CDR3: TGTGCCAGTAGTATTGGGGCAGGGACCCAGCCCCAGCATTTT.

The CDR3 region is CASSPLGTDYGYTF. Here the CDR3 DNA reads TGTGCCAGCAGTCCGCTTGGGACGGACTATGGCTACACCTTC. The rearrangement links TRBV6-1 to TRBJ1-2; tentative D call: TRBD1 (5 bases). Germline CDR1 reads MNHNS; CDR2 reads SASEGT. There are 14 residues in the CDR3. Trimming took 5 bases from V and 3 from J, leaving 13 bases between them.

The rearrangement uses TRBV6-4 and TRBJ2-5; maybe TRBD1 (5 bases). The CDR3 length is 13 residues. Trimming cost V 8 bases and J 2 bases, with 12 bases left between them. Germline-derived CDR1 and CDR2 are MRHNA and SNTAGT. Written as DNA, the CDR3 is TGTGCCAGCCTTCCAGGGATTCAAGAGACCCAGTACTTC. This codes for CASLPGIQETQYF.

This clonotype was observed a handful of times. The chain recombines TRBV9 with TRBJ2-2; 7 bases agree with TRBD1. The CDR3 has 16 amino acids. J lost 7 bases, V lost 0 bases, and 9 bases had no gene match. CDR1 and CDR2 from the germline V gene are SGDLS and YYNGEE. DNA for the CDR3: TGTGCCAGCAGCGTAGAACAGGGGTTTGGGATCGGGGAGCTGTTTTTT. Encoded protein: CASSVEQGFGIGELFF.

The CDR3: CASSIRDEAFF. CDR3 DNA: TGTGCCAGCAGCATCCGGGACGAAGCTTTCTTT. This chain uses TRBV6-1 with TRBJ1-1; a possible D gene is TRBD1 (5 bases). Germline V lookup: CDR1 MNHNS, CDR2 SASEGT. This CDR3 comprises 11 residues. The V and J ends lost 6 bases and 8 bases respectively, with 10 bases between them.

The chain employs TRBV7-9 and TRBJ1-1; maybe TRBD1 (5 bases). The CDR3 is 14 residues long. Trimming stripped 2 bases from V and 4 bases from J, with 11 bases between. CDR1 and CDR2 from the germline V gene are SEHNR and FQNEAQ (reference sequence). CDR3: CASSLTQGGTEAFF. The DNA of the CDR3 is TGTGCCAGCAGCTTAACGCAGGGAGGCACTGAAGCTTTCTTT.

The chain links TRBV7-2 to TRBJ2-7; 7 bases fit TRBD1. The CDR3 is made up of 16 amino acids. V lost 1 base and J lost 0; bases outside the gene matches: 6. Per germline, CDR1 SGHTA and CDR2 FQGNSA. The CDR3 region has the DNA TGTGCCAGCAGCTTAGGGGCAGGGGGTTCCTCCTACGAGCAGTACTTC. It encodes CASSLGAGGSSYEQYF.

This clonotype came up many times. This chain connects TRBV6-4 to TRBJ2-3; 8 nucleotides line up with TRBD2. V lost 3 bases and J lost 1; bases outside the gene matches: 0. Germline V gene data show CDR1 as MRHNA and CDR2 as SNTAGT. This CDR3 comprises 14 residues. The CDR3 loop reads CASSERGGTDTQYF. In DNA, the CDR3 is TGTGCCAGCAGTGAGCGGGGGGGCACAGATACGCAGTATTTT.

This clonotype was seen a handful of times. The V call is TRBV10-2, the J call TRBJ1-5; D possibly corresponds to TRBD1 (6 bases). The ends were cut back, 0 bases at V and 2 bases at J, with 11 bases in the middle. There are 16 residues in the CDR3. In germline, CDR1 is WSHSY, CDR2 SAAADI. The CDR3 DNA follows: TGCGCCAGCAGTGAGTCGAAGGGGACACGCAATCAGCCCCAGCATTTT. As protein: CASSESKGTRNQPQHF.

This clonotype was seen at least ten times. CDR3 DNA: TGCGCCAGCAGCTCACCCCCCGCAGATACGCAGTATTTT. It yields the protein CASSSPPADTQYF. This chain joins TRBV5-1 and TRBJ2-3; D gene ambiguous. In germline, CDR1 is SGHRS, CDR2 YFSETQ. V lost 3 bases and J lost 4, with 9 bases in between. The CDR3 contains 13 residues. The full variable domain, with the rest looked up from reference TRBV5-1 and TRBJ2-3, is KAGVTQTPRYLIKTRGQQVTLSCSPISGHRSVSWYQQTPGQGLQFLFEYFSETQRNKGNFPGRFSGRQFSNSRSEMNVSTLELGDSALYLCASSSPPADTQYFGPGTRLTVL.

The chain is built from TRBV11-2 and TRBJ2-7; D is undetermined. Trimming removed 0 bases from V and 2 bases from J, with 8 bases in between. CDR3 length: 14 residues. Germline V lookup: CDR1 SGHAT, CDR2 FQNNGV. In nucleotides, the CDR3 is TGTGCCAGCAGCTTAGAAGTAGTGACCTACGAGCAGTACTTC. Translated, it gives CASSLEVVTYEQYF.

V gene TRBV12-3 or TRBV12-4 combines with J gene TRBJ1-1; 8 bases match TRBD1. With 5 bases clipped from V and 6 bases from J, the junction kept 5 bases outside the gene matches. This CDR3 is 13 amino acids long. Here the CDR3 reads CASSTRTGSEAFF. The CDR3 region has the DNA TGTGCCAGCAGTACCCGGACAGGGTCTGAAGCTTTCTTT.

This clonotype was observed a few times. The gene calls are TRBV7-9 and TRBJ1-3, with D hard to call. CDR3 length equals 16 residues. CDR1 and CDR2 (germline): SEHNR, FQNEAQ (reference sequence). Trimming removed 5 bases from V and 2 bases from J, with 16 bases in between. CDR3 sequence (DNA): TGTGCCAGCAGCACAGCCCCGGTGGGAGCTGGAAACACCATATATTTT. This gives the protein CASSTAPVGAGNTIYF.

This clonotype was seen a handful of times. The V call is TRBV6-4, the J call TRBJ2-3; 9 positions match TRBD1. The CDR3 extends over 11 amino acids. Losses at the gene ends were 10 bases for V and 11 bases for J; bases not matched to a gene: 7. Germline CDR1 MRHNA, CDR2 SNTAGT. DNA of the CDR3: TGTGCCACGAGGGGACAGGGTGAGCAGTATTTT. The encoded protein is CATRGQGEQYF.

The rearrangement links TRBV20-1 to TRBJ2-7; 10 bases map to TRBD1. Germline assignment: CDR1 DFQATT and CDR2 SNEGSKA (reference sequence). CDR3 size: 12 residues. V dropped 3 bases and J dropped 5; count of bases not matched to a gene: 1. This CDR3 reads CSARTGGHEQYF. CDR3 coding DNA: TGCAGTGCTAGGACAGGGGGCCACGAGCAGTACTTC.